What follows are 30 T cell receptor beta chains derived from one specimen sequenced in a study of blood T cells in healthy people across ages. A second roughly 6 to 11 cycle PCR used barcoded and J-beta primers. TCRdb passed the 5' RACE reads through MiXCR, listing each CDR3 protein once. The sample comprises approximately 810,000 distinct CDR3 sequences, 29% of which are singletons, and roughly 17% rests with the top ten. Material: blood. The receptor source for this set is a woman of 80 years or more in good health.

About this clonotype itself: This sequence may be a read error, since a much larger clone differs from it by one base. The chain couples TRBV4-3 to TRBJ2-3, with D perhaps matching TRBD2 (7 bases). CDR1 and CDR2 (germline): LGHNA, YSLEER. This CDR3 has 20 residues. Trimming took off 4 bases at V and 1 base at J, with 27 bases between the two ends. CDR3 amino acids: CASSRDRLGLGGVGTDTQYF. The CDR3 DNA follows: TGCGCCAGCAGCCGAGATCGACTTGGATTAGGGGGGGTTGGCACAGATACGCAGTATTTT.

For this clonotype: A much larger clone differs by one base, so this may be a read error. This chain uses TRBV10-3 with TRBJ2-5; 7 bases align to TRBD2. V dropped 4 bases and J dropped 11; count of bases not matched to a gene: 7. The germline gives CDR1 ENHRY, CDR2 SYGVKD. CDR3 length: 12 residues. This CDR3 reads CAISGSRGEQYF. The CDR3 nucleotides read TGTGCCATCAGTGGGTCACGGGGGGAGCAGTACTTC.

This clonotype was seen a handful of times. The gene calls are TRBV18 and TRBJ1-1; D gene ambiguous. The CDR3 sequence is 14 residues long. The V gene lost 0 bases and the J gene lost 10 bases, with 15 bases spanning the gap. Germline assignment: CDR1 KGHSH and CDR2 LQKENI. CDR3: CASSPPAGSRVAFF. CDR3 bases: TGTGCCAGCTCACCACCGGCGGGAAGTAGAGTAGCTTTCTTT.

This clonotype has only a few counts. A clone one base away is much larger, so this may be a read error. The DNA for the CDR3 is TGTGCCACCAGTGATCCGGGGGGGCCTGACAGTGAGCAGTTCTTC. Translating gives CATSDPGGPDSEQFF. The chain couples TRBV24-1 to TRBJ2-1; 8 bases match TRBD2. This CDR3 has 15 residues. The V and J ends lost 3 bases and 9 bases, in that order; junction bases with no gene match: 9. Germline-derived CDR1 and CDR2 are KGHDR and SFDVKD.

This clonotype appeared many times. V gene TRBV27 combines with J gene TRBJ2-1; either TRBD1 or TRBD2 may fit D (5 bases each). CDR3 length equals 16 residues. V gave up 2 bases and J gave up 4 bases, with 15 bases separating them. Per the germline V gene, CDR1 is MNHEY and CDR2 is SMNVEV (reference sequence). This CDR3 reads CASSLRPGTGYNEQFF. The CDR3 coding sequence is TGTGCCAGCAGTTTAAGGCCGGGGACGGGTTACAATGAGCAGTTCTTC.

This clonotype was counted a few times. The CDR3 spells CSVEEALDLSGANVLTF. In DNA, the CDR3 is TGCAGCGTTGAAGAGGCACTCGACCTCTCTGGGGCCAACGTCCTGACTTTC. The rearrangement joins TRBV29-1 to TRBJ2-6; D is uncertain. The CDR3 spans 17 residues. With 0 bases removed from V and 0 bases from J, the gap between germline ends came to 12 bases. Germline V gene sequence: CDR1 SQVTM, CDR2 ANQGSEA.

The chain links TRBV10-3 to TRBJ1-2, with a possible D match to TRBD1 (5 bases). The CDR3 consists of 13 residues. CDR1 ENHRY and CDR2 SYGVKD come from the germline V gene. V shed 4 bases and J shed 6 bases, with 12 bases lying between them. CDR3 nucleotide sequence: TGTGCCATCAGTGTGGGGACCGTGCATGGCTACACCTTC. It encodes CAISVGTVHGYTF.

This clonotype occurred many times. The chain couples TRBV2 to TRBJ2-1; TRBD1 matches at 10 bases. Germline CDR1 reads SNHLY; CDR2 reads FYNNEI. The CDR3 length is 16 residues. V trimming: 6 bases; J trimming: 2 bases; junction bases outside the gene matches: 7. Here the CDR3 reads CASSQRGQGPYNEQFF. In nucleotides, the CDR3 is TGTGCCAGCAGCCAAAGGGGACAGGGGCCCTACAATGAGCAGTTCTTC. Filled out from reference TRBV2 and TRBJ2-1, the complete variable domain reads EPEVTQTPSHQVTQMGQEVILRCVPISNHLYFYWYRQILGQKVEFLVSFYNNEISEKSEIFDDQFSVERPDGSNFTLKIRSTKLEDSAMYFCASSQRGQGPYNEQFFGPGTRLTVL.

As for this clonotype: A much larger clone differs from this one at a single base, so this may be a read error. The chain couples TRBV20-1 to TRBJ1-2; 11 bases map to TRBD1. From germline, CDR1 is DFQATT and CDR2 SNEGSKA (reference sequence). The CDR3 length is 15 residues. The CDR3: CSARVPDRGRGGYAF. DNA of the CDR3: TGCAGTGCTAGAGTCCCGGACAGGGGGCGAGGGGGCTACGCCTTC.

In this sample, this clonotype turned up many times. The chain has TRBV5-5 and TRBJ2-4; D may correspond to TRBD1 or TRBD2 (5 bases each). V lost 0 bases and J lost 7, with 14 bases in between. The length of the CDR3 is 15 residues. Germline V gene lookup returns CDR1 SGHKS and CDR2 YYEKEE (reference sequence). CDR3 nucleotide sequence: TGTGCCAGCAGCTTGGGGCAGGGAGAGAAGAACATTCAGTACTTC. Amino acids: CASSLGQGEKNIQYF.

This clonotype was recorded at least ten times. The chain carries TRBV7-9 and TRBJ2-1, with TRBD2 identical over 10 bases. The CDR3 has 16 amino acids. V shed 5 bases, J shed 7 bases, and the junction held 11 bases outside the gene matches. The germline V gene encodes CDR1 SEHNR and CDR2 FQNEAQ (reference sequence). CDR3 protein: CASSPAGLALSNEQFF. CDR3 coding DNA: TGTGCCAGCAGCCCCGCGGGACTAGCGTTGAGTAATGAGCAGTTCTTC. Full variable domain (remainder filled in from reference TRBV7-9 and TRBJ2-1): DTGVSQNPRHKITKRGQNVTFRCDPISEHNRLYWYRQTLGQGPEFLTYFQNEAQLEKSRLLSDRFSAERPKGSFSTLEIQRTEQGDSAMYLCASSPAGLALSNEQFFGPGTRLTVL.

In this sample, this clonotype turned up many times. CDR3 sequence reads: CSARGNEQYF. The CDR3 bases are TGCAGTGCTAGAGGCAACGAGCAGTACTTC. The gene calls are TRBV20-1 and TRBJ2-7; D is unresolved. Trimming removed 1 base at V and 5 bases at J, with 3 bases between. Germline-derived CDR1 and CDR2 are DFQATT and SNEGSKA (reference sequence). The CDR3 totals 10 residues.

This chain connects TRBV11-2 to TRBJ2-7, with 12 bases lining up with TRBD1. Germline CDR1 is SGHAT and CDR2 is FQNNGV. This CDR3 comprises 16 residues. J gave up 0 bases and V 5 bases, and 5 bases lay outside the gene matches. Here the CDR3 DNA reads TGTGCCAGCAGCATGAAGGGACAGGGGGCCTCCTACGAGCAGTACTTC. This gives the protein CASSMKGQGASYEQYF.

In its sample, this clonotype was seen many times. The genes are TRBV7-2 and TRBJ1-6; the D gene is possibly TRBD1 (5 bases). The germline gives CDR1 SGHTA, CDR2 FQGNSA. Trimming left V 6 bases short and J 5 bases short, with 14 bases between. CDR3 size: 15 residues. The CDR3 sequence: CASRAGTWNNSPLHF. The CDR3 DNA sequence: TGTGCCAGCAGGGCCGGGACGTGGAATAATTCACCCCTCCACTTT.

CDR3 in amino acids: CASSQAGTSGNSPLHF. The CDR3 region has the DNA TGTGCCAGCAGCCAGGCGGGGACAAGTGGGAATTCACCCCTCCACTTT. This sequence joins TRBV3-1 and TRBJ1-6; D possibly corresponds to TRBD1 (6 bases). The CDR3 has 16 amino acids. Germline CDR1 is LGHDT and CDR2 is YNNKEL (reference sequence). V gave up 3 bases and J gave up 7 bases, with 16 bases separating them.

As regards this clonotype: A much larger clone differs from this one at a single base, so this may be a read error. Because it lacks the conserved phenylalanine or tryptophan at the end, this CDR3 is likely a read error. The J gene is TRBJ1-2, the V gene TRBV12-3 or TRBV12-4; TRBD1 agrees at 7 bases. V lost 5 bases and J lost 6; bases outside the gene matches: 9. The CDR3 totals 14 residues. CDR3 sequence reads: CASSTDRDRNGYTC. In nucleotides, the CDR3 is TGTGCCAGCAGTACAGACCGGGACAGAAATGGCTACACCTGC.

This clonotype was detected ten times or more. This sequence joins TRBV7-9 and TRBJ2-5; tentative D call: TRBD2 (6 bases). CDR3 length: 14 amino acids. The V and J ends lost 3 bases and 2 bases respectively, with 10 bases between them. Germline V lookup: CDR1 SEHNR, CDR2 FQNEAQ (reference sequence). The CDR3 DNA is TGTGCCAGCAGCTTTCGGGGGTCACAAGAGACCCAGTACTTC. Its protein product is CASSFRGSQETQYF.

The rearrangement uses TRBV20-1 and TRBJ2-4; D perhaps matches TRBD2 (6 bases). Gene TRBJ2-7 matches the end of the DNA better, so the J call may be wrong. Germline V gene lookup returns CDR1 DFQATT and CDR2 SNEGSKA (reference sequence). CDR3 length: 15 amino acids. CDR3 sequence (DNA): TGCAGTGCTGGTCTCCGGGACGGCGGGGTCGACGAGCAGTACTTC. It specifies CSAGLRDGGVDEQYF.

There are a few counts of this clonotype. V is TRBV7-8 and J is TRBJ2-7; D may be TRBD2 (6 bases). CDR1 and CDR2 from the germline V gene are SGHVS and FQNEAQ. CDR3 size: 16 residues. Between the trimmed V and J ends, which lost 1 base and 7 bases, there was a span of 20 bases. CDR3 DNA: TGTGCCAGCAGCTTAGTGGGGGGTCCCGTTTACAATGAGCAGTACTTC. It is translated as CASSLVGGPVYNEQYF. Full variable domain (missing parts from reference TRBV7-8 and TRBJ2-7): GAGVSQSPRYKVAKRGQDVALRCDPISGHVSLFWYQQALGQGPEFLTYFQNEAQLDKSGLPSDRFFAERPEGSVSTLKIQRTQQEDSAVYLCASSLVGGPVYNEQYFGPGTRLTVT.

The chain employs TRBV2 and TRBJ1-1; the D is unclear. Germline V gene lookup returns CDR1 SNHLY and CDR2 FYNNEI. V dropped 4 bases and J dropped 0 bases, with 9 bases sitting between them. The CDR3 has 14 amino acids. The CDR3 DNA sequence: TGTGCCAGCAGTGGGGCGACTATGAACACTGAAGCTTTCTTT. Translating gives CASSGATMNTEAFF.

This clonotype showed up just once. The chain combines TRBV27 with TRBJ2-5; tentatively, D is TRBD1 (6 bases). The CDR3 spans 15 residues. Looked up from germline, CDR1 is MNHEY and CDR2 is SMNVEV (reference sequence). Trimming cost V 6 bases and J 5 bases, with 19 bases left between them. The CDR3 DNA reads TGTGCCAGCAGGGCGGCCGGGACACATGGGGAGACCCAGTACTTC. Translation gives CASRAAGTHGETQYF.

This clonotype has at least ten counts. This chain joins TRBV6-5 and TRBJ1-2; perhaps TRBD1 as D (5 bases). The germline V and J ends were trimmed by 2 bases and 6 bases, with 10 bases remaining between them. This CDR3 is built from 13 residues. CDR1 is MNHEY, CDR2 SVGAGI, per germline. The CDR3 protein is CASSYGGHNGYTF. The CDR3 coding sequence is TGTGCCAGCAGTTACGGAGGACATAATGGCTACACCTTC.

This clonotype was recorded at least ten times. V gene TRBV29-1 combines with J gene TRBJ2-5; TRBD1 is a possible D gene (7 bases). The CDR3 spans 13 residues. CDR1 and CDR2 (germline): SQVTM, ANQGSEA. V was trimmed by 6 bases and J by 4 bases, leaving 15 bases between them. DNA for the CDR3: TGCAGCGTATCAGGGGGGCAGGGAGAGACCCAGTACTTC. Protein: CSVSGGQGETQYF.

The rearrangement links TRBV6-2 or TRBV6-3 to TRBJ2-1; TRBD1 might be the D (5 bases). Germline loops: CDR1 MNHEY, CDR2 SVGEGT. This CDR3 contains 15 residues. The V end lost 6 bases, the J end lost 13 bases, and 25 bases lay between the germline ends. The CDR3 bases are TGTGCCAGCAGCCCAGGACATTTAGGGCGAGAGACCCAGTTCTTC. This codes for CASSPGHLGRETQFF.

The rearrangement links TRBV2 to TRBJ1-5; D call uncertain. The CDR3 runs to 14 residues. Trimming took off 6 bases at V and 0 bases at J, with 9 bases between the two ends. Germline CDR1 and CDR2: SNHLY and FYNNEI. CDR3 region: CASREGTSNQPQHF. CDR3 DNA: TGTGCCAGCAGAGAGGGAACTAGCAATCAGCCCCAGCATTTT. The whole variable domain, filled in from reference TRBV2 and TRBJ1-5, reads EPEVTQTPSHQVTQMGQEVILRCVPISNHLYFYWYRQILGQKVEFLVSFYNNEISEKSEIFDDQFSVERPDGSNFTLKIRSTKLEDSAMYFCASREGTSNQPQHFGDGTRLSIL.

The genes are TRBV5-1 and TRBJ2-1; the D is unclear. V lost 2 bases, J lost 4 bases, and 10 bases lay in between. The CDR3 spans 14 residues. Germline CDR1 reads SGHRS; CDR2 reads YFSETQ. DNA for the CDR3: TGCGCCAGCAGCTTCGGCGACTTTTACAATGAGCAGTTCTTC. The encoded protein is CASSFGDFYNEQFF.

This clonotype has a count of ten or more. The chain uses TRBV7-2 and TRBJ2-3, with D unclear. CDR3 length equals 14 residues. The V end lost 4 bases, the J end lost 1 base, and 9 bases lay between the germline ends. The germline CDR1 and CDR2 sequences are SGHTA and FQGNSA. CDR3 protein: CASSSKRGTDTQYF. The CDR3 nucleotides read TGTGCCAGCAGCTCCAAAAGAGGCACAGATACGCAGTATTTT. Using reference TRBV7-2 and TRBJ2-3 for the parts outside the CDR3, the full variable domain is GAGVSQSPSNKVTEKGKDVELRCDPISGHTALYWYRQSLGQGLEFLIYFQGNSAPDKSGLPSDRFSAERTGGSVSTLTIQRTQQEDSAVYLCASSSKRGTDTQYFGPGTRLTVL.

This clonotype was recorded a few times. The gene calls are TRBV24-1 and TRBJ1-1; perhaps TRBD1 as D (6 bases). Germline lookup yields CDR1 KGHDR and CDR2 SFDVKD. V shed 7 bases and J shed 0 bases, with 11 bases lying between them. There are 14 residues in the CDR3. The CDR3 DNA sequence: TGTGCCACCAGGGAGGGGGGAATGAACACTGAAGCTTTCTTT. This translates into CATREGGMNTEAFF.

This clonotype has at least ten counts. This chain uses TRBV9 with TRBJ2-3; D might be TRBD1 or TRBD2, each matching 6 bases. The CDR3 spans 14 residues. Germline CDR1 SGDLS, CDR2 YYNGEE. V was trimmed by 3 bases and J by 1 base, leaving 9 bases between them. The CDR3 DNA reads TGTGCCAGCAGCGGGGGGGCGGGCACAGATACGCAGTATTTT. This gives the protein CASSGGAGTDTQYF.

This chain links TRBV6-6 with TRBJ2-7; D is unresolved. CDR1 is MNHNY, CDR2 SVGAGI, per germline (reference sequence). Between the trimmed V and J ends, which lost 6 bases and 6 bases, there was a span of 12 bases. The CDR3 length is 12 residues. CDR3 nucleotides: TGTGCCAGCAGACCCTCAGGTCCCGAGCAGTACTTC. Protein sequence: CASRPSGPEQYF.